The 31 T cell receptor beta chains below come from one sample, sequenced in a study of somatic mutations in cytotoxic T cells in rheumatoid arthritis. Repertoires were generated with immunoSEQ multiplex PCR, while TCRdb's copy carries only in-frame clones and drops some. This sample has about 9,000 clones; 79% occur once, and the top ten carry more than 4.5%. The sample consisted of CD8+ T cells sorted from blood. These TCRs come from an adult with rheumatoid arthritis.

V gene TRBV11-1 combines with J gene TRBJ2-1; 8 bases align to TRBD2. The germline CDR1 and CDR2 sequences are SGHAT and FQDESV (reference sequence). This CDR3 has 15 amino acids. J gave up 6 bases and V 4 bases, and 8 bases lay outside the gene matches. The CDR3 region has the DNA TGTGCCAGCAGCTACGGGTGGGCGGGGGGCAATGAGCAGTTCTTC. It encodes CASSYGWAGGNEQFF.

This chain connects TRBV28 to TRBJ1-1, with D unresolved. The V gene's germline CDR1 is MDHEN and CDR2 SYDVKM. The CDR3 is made up of 14 amino acids. V was cut by 8 bases and J by 11 bases, with 24 bases left in between. CDR3 loop: CASAWNRVAVTAFF. The CDR3 DNA reads TGTGCCAGCGCCTGGAACCGAGTGGCAGTCACGGCTTTCTTT.

The chain joins TRBV7-3 to TRBJ1-2; 7 nucleotides align to TRBD1. Germline assignment: CDR1 SGHTA and CDR2 FQGTGA. Losses at the gene ends were 5 bases for V and 3 bases for J; bases not matched to a gene: 6. This CDR3 region has 14 residues. The CDR3 DNA is TGTGCCAGCAGCGAAGGGGGCGCGGACTATGGCTACACCTTC. Protein sequence: CASSEGGADYGYTF.

The V gene is TRBV7-8, the J gene TRBJ1-5; perhaps TRBD1 as D (6 bases). The CDR3 sequence is 16 residues long. The germline gives CDR1 SGHVS, CDR2 FQNEAQ. V lost 4 bases and J lost 6, with 19 bases in between. For the CDR3, the DNA is TGTGCCAGCAGCTCCTCAGGGGTTGGTGGAAGTCAGCCCCAGCATTTT. This sequence encodes CASSSSGVGGSQPQHF.

CDR3 loop: CASSFSGNTEAFF. CDR3 DNA: TGTGCCAGCAGCTTTTCGGGAAACACTGAAGCTTTCTTT. This rearrangement joins TRBV5-4 to TRBJ1-1; D gene uncertain. The CDR3 contains 13 residues. Germline V gives CDR1 SGHNT, CDR2 YYREEE (reference sequence). Deletions cut 2 bases from V and 2 bases from J, with 7 bases between.

The chain couples TRBV7-4 to TRBJ1-1; the D gene is possibly TRBD1 (5 bases). CDR1 is SGHVT, CDR2 SQSDAQ, per germline. There are 11 residues in the CDR3. Trimming removed 3 bases at V and 11 bases at J, with 10 bases between. CDR3 sequence (DNA): TGTGCCAGCAGCTTGGGGGATCCGGCTTTCTTT. Translation: CASSLGDPAFF.

The chain links TRBV27 to TRBJ2-7; TRBD1 agrees at 8 bases. The CDR3 is 14 amino acids. The J segment lost 5 bases and the V segment lost 3 bases, leaving 6 bases of the junction unmatched. CDR1 is MNHEY and CDR2 is SMNVEV in the germline V gene (reference sequence). The CDR3 region is CASSFGQGMDEQYF. The CDR3 region has the DNA TGTGCCAGCAGTTTTGGACAGGGCATGGACGAGCAGTACTTC.

V usage is TRBV4-2 and J usage is TRBJ1-1; possible D gene TRBD1, 5 bases. This CDR3 is built from 16 residues. Trimming took 2 bases from V and 8 from J, leaving 21 bases between them. Germline-derived CDR1 and CDR2 are LGHNA and YNFKEQ. The CDR3: CASSQPLRGRTKEAFF. The CDR3 DNA reads TGTGCCAGCAGCCAACCCCTTCGGGGACGGACCAAAGAAGCTTTCTTT.

The chain carries TRBV9 and TRBJ2-4, with a possible D match to TRBD1 (5 bases). The V gene's germline CDR1 is SGDLS and CDR2 YYNGEE. CDR3 length equals 15 residues. V lost 3 bases and J 2 bases, leaving 12 bases between the germline ends. The CDR3 DNA follows: TGTGCCAGCAGCGCGACGCAGGGATCCAAAAACATTCAGTACTTC. Its protein is CASSATQGSKNIQYF.

CDR3 loop: CASSPPHPGTDTQYF. In DNA, the CDR3 is TGTGCCAGCAGTCCCCCCCATCCGGGCACAGATACGCAGTATTTT. V and J are TRBV28 and TRBJ2-3; D unclear. CDR3 length: 15 residues. CDR1 and CDR2 (germline): MDHEN, SYDVKM. The ends were cut back, 5 bases at V and 1 base at J, with 13 bases in the middle.

This clone showed up just a few times. This chain links TRBV7-9 with TRBJ2-7, with a tentative D call TRBD1 (5 bases). Germline CDR1 SEHNR, CDR2 FQNEAQ (reference sequence). The CDR3 runs to 13 residues. Trimming removed 5 bases from V and 3 bases from J, with 11 bases in between. As DNA, the CDR3 is TGTGCCAGCAGCCGAGGACACCTCTACGAGCAGTACTTC. Amino acid sequence: CASSRGHLYEQYF.

This clone is categorized as medium-sized. CDR3 region: CASNPAEFYEQYV. CDR3 in DNA: TGTGCCAGCAACCCGGCGGAATTCTACGAGCAGTACGTC. This chain joins TRBV2 and TRBJ2-7; D uncertain. V was pared by 7 bases and J by 3 bases, with 13 bases between. This CDR3 region has 13 residues. The germline V gene encodes CDR1 SNHLY and CDR2 FYNNEI.

The rearrangement links TRBV10-3 to TRBJ2-1; 9 nucleotides match TRBD1. This CDR3 is built from 14 residues. V lost 5 bases and J lost 8; bases outside the gene matches: 7. From germline, CDR1 is ENHRY and CDR2 SYGVKD. The CDR3 sequence: CAISPGQGRYEQFF. In DNA, the CDR3 is TGTGCCATCAGTCCGGGACAGGGAAGGTATGAGCAGTTCTTC.

CDR3 in DNA: TGTGCCAGCAGCTCAGATACCTCTGGGGCCAACGTCCTGACTTTC. It yields the protein CASSSDTSGANVLTF. V is TRBV5-6 and J is TRBJ2-6, with D hard to call. The CDR3 is 15 amino acids. V lost 3 bases, J lost 0 bases, and 7 bases lay in between. Germline V gene data show CDR1 as SGHDT and CDR2 as YYEEEE. The whole variable domain, remainder taken from reference TRBV5-6 and TRBJ2-6, is DAGVTQSPTHLIKTRGQQVTLRCSPKSGHDTVSWYQQALGQGPQFIFQYYEEEERQRGNFPDRFSGHQFPNYSSELNVNALLLGDSALYLCASSSDTSGANVLTFGAGSRLTVL.

Of note for this clone: The same CDR3 arises from other DNA sequences in this sample as well. CDR3 loop: CASSFQLGGFRQETQYF. In DNA form, the CDR3 reads TGCGCCAGCAGCTTTCAGTTAGGGGGTTTCCGACAAGAGACCCAGTACTTC. This chain joins TRBV5-1 and TRBJ2-5, with D perhaps TRBD1 (6 bases). The V end was cut by 2 bases, the J end by 2 bases, with 19 bases between. This CDR3 has 17 residues. CDR1 is SGHRS, CDR2 YFSETQ, per germline.

This clone qualifies as medium-sized. The chain is built from TRBV7-3 and TRBJ1-5; D is undetermined. This CDR3 comprises 18 residues. V was clipped by 1 base and J by 0 bases, with 16 bases between them. Germline V gene sequence: CDR1 SGHTA, CDR2 FQGTGA. CDR3: CASSLRREGGYSNQPQHF. The CDR3 DNA reads as TGTGCCAGCAGCTTAAGGCGGGAGGGCGGTTATAGCAATCAGCCCCAGCATTTT.

Worth noting for this clone: The junction departs from the called germline gene at one end, perhaps through a read error. The chain joins TRBV9 to TRBJ2-2; D is possibly TRBD2 (5 bases). In germline, CDR1 is SGDLS, CDR2 YYNGEE. The CDR3 totals 15 residues. CDR3: CASSVESEVFGELLF. The CDR3 DNA follows: TGTGCCAGCAGCGTAGAGAGTGAGGTTTTCGGGGAGCTGCTTTTT.

The chain combines TRBV5-1 with TRBJ1-1; D gene unclear. With 0 bases removed from V and 7 bases from J, the gap between germline ends came to 10 bases. CDR1 and CDR2 (germline): SGHRS, YFSETQ. This CDR3 contains 13 residues. CDR3 region: CASSLEGPGEAFF. The DNA for the CDR3 is TGCGCCAGCAGCTTGGAAGGGCCTGGTGAAGCTTTCTTT.

This chain links TRBV2 with TRBJ1-3; D uncertain. V lost 6 bases, J lost 0 bases, and 9 bases lay in between. There are 14 residues in the CDR3. Germline V gene sequence: CDR1 SNHLY, CDR2 FYNNEI. CDR3 in amino acids: CASRRLISGNTIYF. The CDR3 DNA reads as TGTGCCAGCAGACGACTGATCTCTGGAAACACCATATATTTT.

Turning to this clone: A junction boundary mismatches the germline segment, possibly from a read error. The J gene is TRBJ2-1, the V gene TRBV7-7, with D possibly being TRBD2 (6 bases). The CDR3 covers 14 residues. The V gene's germline CDR1 is SSHAT and CDR2 FNYEAQ (reference sequence). In DNA, the CDR3 is TGTGCTAGCAGCTTAGCGGCCGGTAGTAATGAGCAGTTCTTC. As protein: CASSLAAGSNEQFF.

This clone was found once. V gene TRBV30 combines with J gene TRBJ2-3; 13 bases align to TRBD2. The germline gives CDR1 GTSNPN, CDR2 SVGIG (reference sequence). V shed 7 bases and J 3 bases; nucleotides not matched to a gene: 7. The CDR3 contains 15 residues. The CDR3 DNA reads as TGTGCCTCAGAGGAGGGACTAGCGGGGACAGATACGCAGTATTTT. Protein product: CASEEGLAGTDTQYF.

V gene TRBV6-5 combines with J gene TRBJ2-1; D perhaps matches TRBD2 (5 bases). The CDR3 contains 13 residues. CDR1 MNHEY and CDR2 SVGAGI come from the germline V gene. Trimming took 4 bases from V and 9 from J, leaving 13 bases between them. The DNA for the CDR3 is TGTGCCAGCAGTTCCGGACTTTTGGGTGAGCAGTTCTTC. Its protein product is CASSSGLLGEQFF.

About this clone: One junction end disagrees with the germline gene, perhaps due to a read error. The chain is built from TRBV29-1 and TRBJ2-3; 7 bases line up with TRBD2. The CDR3 runs 14 residues. CDR1 and CDR2 (germline): SQVTM, ANQGSEA. The chain's CDR3 is CSVEEGGSADTQYF. The CDR3 DNA reads as TGCAGCGTGGAAGAGGGCGGGAGCGCAGATACGCAGTATTTT.

The chain combines TRBV7-2 with TRBJ2-7, with D possibly being TRBD2 (6 bases). From germline, CDR1 is SGHTA and CDR2 FQGNSA. This CDR3 spans 15 amino acids. V was clipped by 5 bases and J by 2 bases, with 16 bases between them. The CDR3 spells CASSARLVSTYEQYF. The CDR3 DNA is TGTGCCAGCAGCGCGCGACTAGTGTCTACCTACGAGCAGTACTTC.

The gene calls are TRBV6-1 and TRBJ2-7; 12 positions match TRBD2. The CDR3 loop spans 15 amino acids. Germline CDR1 is MNHNS and CDR2 is SASEGT. V dropped 4 bases and J dropped 5; count of bases not matched to a gene: 6. The CDR3: CASSVNRLAGDEQYF. The CDR3 region has the DNA TGTGCCAGCAGTGTCAACCGACTAGCGGGAGACGAGCAGTACTTC.

The DNA for the CDR3 is TGTGCCAGTAGCTTCGGGGGGGCCACTGAAGCTTTCTTT. This gives the protein CASSFGGATEAFF. This sequence joins TRBV19 and TRBJ1-1; the D gene is possibly TRBD1 (6 bases). CDR3 length: 13 amino acids. Germline values: CDR1 LNHDA, CDR2 SQIVND (reference sequence). The V gene lost 6 bases and the J gene lost 4 bases, with 12 bases spanning the gap.

V gene TRBV27 combines with J gene TRBJ2-3; the D is unclear. Germline CDR1 is MNHEY and CDR2 is SMNVEV (reference sequence). The CDR3 sequence is 12 residues long. Deletions cut 4 bases from V and 7 bases from J, with 9 bases between. CDR3: CASSSMPNTQYF. DNA for the CDR3: TGTGCCAGCAGTTCTATGCCAAATACGCAGTATTTT.

The CDR3 nucleotides read TGTGCCAGCAGTGAAATAGGGACAGCAACCCGTCCCTACGAGCAGTACTTC. It encodes CASSEIGTATRPYEQYF. The rearrangement joins TRBV6-1 to TRBJ2-7; TRBD1 matches 7 bases. Trimming removed 2 bases from V and 2 bases from J; junction bases left unmatched: 12. Germline V gives CDR1 MNHNS, CDR2 SASEGT. The CDR3 covers 17 residues.

The chain joins TRBV5-6 to TRBJ2-3; the match to TRBD1 covers 7 bases. After removal of 4 bases from V and 2 bases from J, the junction contained 10 bases not matched to a gene. Germline lookup yields CDR1 SGHDT and CDR2 YYEEEE. The CDR3 is 16 amino acids. The CDR3 region has the DNA TGTGCCAGCAGCCGTCCAACGACAGGGCTCACAGATACGCAGTATTTT. Translated, it gives CASSRPTTGLTDTQYF.

The chain recombines TRBV28 with TRBJ2-1; no clear D gene. This CDR3 spans 15 amino acids. Germline assignment: CDR1 MDHEN and CDR2 SYDVKM. V was clipped by 5 bases and J by 3 bases, with 14 bases between them. CDR3 protein: CASSRSDPNYNEQFF. DNA of the CDR3: TGTGCCAGCAGTCGTTCGGATCCCAACTACAATGAGCAGTTCTTC.

This chain uses TRBV5-1 with TRBJ2-2; D might be TRBD1 or TRBD2, each matching 6 bases. Germline V CDR1 and CDR2: SGHRS, YFSETQ. The CDR3 extends over 17 amino acids. Trimming pared 7 bases from V and 6 bases from J, leaving 25 bases between. DNA for the CDR3: TGCGCCAGCGCCGGACAGCTCGGGACTTTCTCTCCCGGGGAGCTGTTTTTT. It codes for CASAGQLGTFSPGELFF. The variable domain in full, with the rest retrieved from reference TRBV5-1 and TRBJ2-2, is KAGVTQTPRYLIKTRGQQVTLSCSPISGHRSVSWYQQTPGQGLQFLFEYFSETQRNKGNFPGRFSGRQFSNSRSEMNVSTLELGDSALYLCASAGQLGTFSPGELFFGEGSRLTVL.